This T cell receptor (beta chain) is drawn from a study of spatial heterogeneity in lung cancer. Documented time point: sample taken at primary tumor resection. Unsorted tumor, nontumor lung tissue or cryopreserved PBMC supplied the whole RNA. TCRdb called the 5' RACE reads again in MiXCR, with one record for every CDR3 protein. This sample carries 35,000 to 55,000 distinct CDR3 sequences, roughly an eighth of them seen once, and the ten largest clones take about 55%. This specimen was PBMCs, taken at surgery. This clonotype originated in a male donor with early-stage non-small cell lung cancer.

This chain's CDR3 is CATQFSGRGTDTQYF. In nucleotides, the CDR3 is TGTGCCACCCAGTTTAGCGGGAGAGGCACAGATACGCAGTATTTT. The chain uses TRBV25-1 and TRBJ2-3, with TRBD2 matching 9 bases. CDR1 and CDR2 from the germline V gene are MGHDK and SYGVNS. V trimming: 10 bases; J trimming: 1 base; junction bases outside the gene matches: 9. The CDR3 runs to 15 residues.